This entry concerns a single TCR beta chain. The germline V gene has CDR1 SGHDN and CDR2 FVKESK. V was cut by 1 base and J by 4 bases, with 10 bases left in between. The CDR3 extends over 14 amino acids. The data belong to a study of blood T cell repertoires in COVID-19. Study-wide context: The United States, Italy and Spain were the sources of the acute and convalescent COVID-19 samples. T cells, B-cell-depleted T cells, or PBMCs supplied cDNA or gDNA.

Produced via immunoSEQ multiplex PCR; TCRdb's table is partial and in-frame only. Of fewer than 250,000 clones listed, 84% are singletons. Material for sequencing was peripheral blood. The sequence came from a man aged 45-65 years with acute or convalescent COVID-19. The V gene is TRBV14, the J gene TRBJ1-2; D uncertain. The CDR3 loop is CASSQGIEGYGYTF. In DNA, the CDR3 is TGTGCCAGCAGCCAAGGGATCGAGGGCTATGGCTACACCTTC.